These 15 T cell receptor beta chains were sequenced from one sample in a study of graft-versus-host responses after intestinal transplantation. For these TCRs, the target antigens are not known. The data were produced by immunoSEQ multiplex PCR, yet TCRdb's version contains in-frame clones alone and is incomplete. The sample carries about 26,000 clones, roughly 87% recorded once. Sequencing was performed on unstimulated CD4+ T cells sorted from spleen or lymph node cells, taken before intestinal transplant. The receptors were sampled from a human donor who received an intestinal transplant.

The rearrangement links TRBV28 to TRBJ2-5; a possible D gene is TRBD2 (7 bases). The J call may be mistaken, given a closer DNA end match to TRBJ2-7. The V gene's germline CDR1 is MDHEN and CDR2 SYDVKM. The CDR3 is made up of 16 amino acids. The CDR3 DNA reads TGTGCCAGCACCAAAGGGGGGGGAGCGGGACGCTACGAGCAGTACTTC. Its protein is CASTKGGGAGRYEQYF.

The J gene is TRBJ1-1, the V gene TRBV10-3; D may be TRBD1 (5 bases). This CDR3 comprises 14 residues. V was shortened by 3 bases and J by 3 bases, with 11 bases between the two germline ends. The germline CDR1 and CDR2 sequences are ENHRY and SYGVKD. The DNA of the CDR3 is TGTGCCATCAGTGAAGGAGGGGACCACACTGAAGCTTTCTTT. Amino acid sequence: CAISEGGDHTEAFF.

The CDR3 loop is CASSLKAEQGYTF. For the CDR3, the DNA is TGTGCCAGCAGCTTAAAAGCCGAACAGGGCTACACCTTC. The rearrangement uses TRBV7-3 and TRBJ1-2; D gene unclear. V was shortened by 1 base and J by 8 bases, with 11 bases between the two germline ends. This CDR3 region has 13 residues. The germline V gene encodes CDR1 SGHTA and CDR2 FQGTGA. Using reference TRBV7-3 and TRBJ1-2 for the parts outside the CDR3, the full variable domain is GAGVSQTPSNKVTEKGKYVELRCDPISGHTALYWYRQSLGQGPEFLIYFQGTGAADDSGLPNDRFFAVRPEGSVSTLKIQRTERGDSAVYLCASSLKAEQGYTFGSGTRLTVV.

The chain employs TRBV10-1 and TRBJ2-7; possibly TRBD2 for D (6 bases). V dropped 3 bases and J dropped 1 base, with 16 bases sitting between them. The CDR3 totals 16 residues. CDR1 is WNHNN and CDR2 is SYGVQD in the germline V gene (reference sequence). CDR3 sequence: CASSEFGSGPSYEQYF. In DNA, the CDR3 is TGCGCCAGCAGTGAATTCGGGAGTGGTCCTTCCTACGAGCAGTACTTC.

This clone has only one observation. The CDR3 DNA sequence: TGTGCCAGCAGCTTAGCGCAACCGGGGGATGAGGAAAAACTGTTTTTT. Its translation: CASSLAQPGDEEKLFF. The gene calls are TRBV7-2 and TRBJ1-4; maybe TRBD1 (5 bases). CDR3 size: 16 residues. Trimming shortened V by 0 bases and J by 8 bases, and 16 bases separated the two germline ends. Germline loops: CDR1 SGHTA, CDR2 FQGNSA.

The CDR3 reads CASSKDRNNEQFF. The CDR3 DNA reads as TGTGCCAGCAGCAAAGACAGAAACAATGAGCAGTTCTTC. The chain has TRBV7-3 and TRBJ2-1, with D maybe TRBD1 (5 bases). Trimming took off 5 bases at V and 5 bases at J, with 10 bases between the two ends. Germline loops: CDR1 SGHTA, CDR2 FQGTGA. The length of the CDR3 is 13 residues.

This rearrangement joins TRBV19 to TRBJ1-1; no definite D call. Germline CDR1 is LNHDA and CDR2 is SQIVND (reference sequence). Between the trimmed V and J ends, which lost 5 bases and 1 base, there was a span of 11 bases. This CDR3 spans 14 amino acids. The CDR3 sequence is CASSPEGWNTEAFF. The CDR3 nucleotides read TGTGCCAGTAGTCCAGAAGGGTGGAACACTGAAGCTTTCTTT.

V usage is TRBV6-1 and J usage is TRBJ1-2, with 7 positions matching TRBD1. This CDR3 is 14 amino acids long. J lost 0 bases, V lost 6 bases, and 4 bases had no gene match. Germline CDR1 MNHNS, CDR2 SASEGT. This CDR3 is CASRRQGSNYGYTF. For the CDR3, the DNA is TGTGCCAGCAGACGACAGGGATCTAACTATGGCTACACCTTC.

This rearrangement joins TRBV28 to TRBJ1-1, with no clear D. Germline V gives CDR1 MDHEN, CDR2 SYDVKM. The CDR3 consists of 11 residues. The V end was cut by 3 bases, the J end by 8 bases, with 7 bases between. The CDR3 nucleotides read TGTGCCAGCAGTTTCAGAGCGGAAGCTTTCTTT. Protein: CASSFRAEAFF.

This sequence joins TRBV5-1 and TRBJ2-7; 7 bases are shared with TRBD2. CDR1 and CDR2 from the germline V gene are SGHRS and YFSETQ. Trimming took 4 bases from V and 2 from J; bases not matched to a gene: 9. The CDR3 length is 15 residues. The CDR3 DNA reads as TGCGCCAGCAGCGTCAGCGGGGCGGTTGCCTACGAGCAGTACTTC. Amino acid sequence: CASSVSGAVAYEQYF.

This chain links TRBV6-1 with TRBJ1-2; no clear D gene. The CDR3 totals 15 residues. Germline CDR1 is MNHNS and CDR2 is SASEGT. V lost 3 bases and J lost 5, with 16 bases in between. CDR3 loop: CASSESGRTQYGYTF. For the CDR3, the DNA is TGTGCCAGCAGTGAGAGCGGACGGACCCAATATGGCTACACCTTC.

The chain is built from TRBV6-4 and TRBJ2-3; 12 nucleotides match TRBD2. This CDR3 has 15 amino acids. V lost 5 bases, J lost 5 bases, and 5 bases stayed unmatched. Per germline, CDR1 MRHNA and CDR2 SNTAGT. CDR3 bases: TGTGCCAGCAGTCTAGCGGGGGGGCCGGTAGATACGCAGTATTTT. It translates to CASSLAGGPVDTQYF.

The genes are TRBV1 and TRBJ2-1. TRBV1 is a pseudogene. The CDR3 covers 15 residues. The CDR3 region is CTSSQGRGPGNEQFF. The CDR3 DNA reads TGCACCAGCAGCCAAGGTCGGGGGCCGGGCAATGAGCAGTTCTTC.

The chain joins TRBV5-8 to TRBJ2-5; D is undetermined. The J call may be incorrect, as the DNA end agrees better with TRBJ2-7. CDR3 length: 15 amino acids. Germline CDR1 SGHTS, CDR2 YDEGEE. This CDR3 reads CASSLGWPMNYEQYF. The CDR3 coding sequence is TGTGCCAGCAGCTTGGGTTGGCCAATGAACTACGAGCAGTACTTC.

This clone has a single count. CDR3 bases: TGTGCCAGCAGTTTCGGGATCACTTACGAGCAGTACTTC. Residues: CASSFGITYEQYF. This rearrangement joins TRBV28 to TRBJ2-7; the D gene is possibly TRBD2 (5 bases). The CDR3 runs to 13 residues. CDR1 is MDHEN, CDR2 SYDVKM, per germline. Trimming cost V 3 bases and J 4 bases, with 10 bases left between them. The whole variable domain, remainder taken from reference TRBV28 and TRBJ2-7, is DVKVTQSSRYLVKRTGEKVFLECVQDMDHENMFWYRQDPGLGLRLIYFSYDVKMKEKGDIPEGYSVSREKKERFSLILESASTNQTSMYLCASSFGITYEQYFGPGTRLTVT.